The TCR beta chain under discussion was sequenced for a study of T cell repertoires in aging, cancer and after chemotherapy. On the study more broadly: Six age groups, ranging from 30 or younger to 70 or older, included the donors. Study-wide points: Rebound thymic output was suggested by rising median generation probability during chemotherapy in each cancer cohort. In cancer patients, declining TCR diversity with age involved lost richness and lost evenness.

V shed 5 bases, J shed 5 bases, and the junction held 2 bases outside the gene matches. The CDR3 runs to 14 residues. Per germline, CDR1 SGHNT and CDR2 YYREEE (reference sequence). A mixed TRB-A/B primer pool amplified rearranged TRB by multiplex touch-down PCR. MiXCR, run by TCRdb on the multiplex PCR reads, gives a single entry per CDR3 protein. The sample includes around 6,100 distinct CDR3 sequences, roughly 29% of them seen just once. A word on this clonotype: The antigen is not known.

The template was genomic DNA from peripheral blood, not RNA. The chain uses TRBV5-4 and TRBJ2-3; 13 bases map to TRBD2. The receptor was isolated from a human donor with a blood cancer. The donor label of this sample is uncertain. Sequencing input: blood. In DNA form, the CDR3 reads TGTGCCAGCAGACTAGCGGGGGGGCAAGATACGCAGTATTTT. This translates into CASRLAGGQDTQYF.